The 25 T cell receptor beta chains reported below all come from one sample, sequenced in a study of Graves' ophthalmopathy and Graves' hyperthyroidism. RNA transcripts were the source from which TCR beta CDR3 regions were amplified. A first-round RT-PCR used HTBI primers, followed by a second-round multiplex PCR. TCRdb recomputed calls from the multiplex PCR reads with MiXCR, one row per CDR3 protein. This table holds about 420,000 distinct CDR3 sequences, around a fifth found once. Input material: peripheral blood. The source of these receptors is a woman aged 18-29 years with stable Graves' hyperthyroidism.

Ten or more counts support this clonotype. The V gene is TRBV12-3 or TRBV12-4, the J gene TRBJ2-7; 8 nucleotides agree with TRBD1. V was pared by 5 bases and J by 5 bases, with 2 bases of the junction left unmatched. This CDR3 is 12 amino acids long. This CDR3 reads CASSQTGDEQYF. CDR3 DNA: TGTGCCAGCAGTCAGACAGGGGACGAGCAGTACTTC.

This clonotype was seen many times. The chain joins TRBV7-2 to TRBJ2-7; maybe TRBD2 (6 bases). V dropped 5 bases and J dropped 1 base, with 15 bases sitting between them. The germline CDR1 and CDR2 sequences are SGHTA and FQGNSA. This CDR3 has 15 residues. CDR3 in DNA: TGTGCCAGCAGCGTGTCAGCGGGTAGTTCCTACGAGCAGTACTTC. It is translated as CASSVSAGSSYEQYF.

This clonotype was counted many times. The CDR3 protein is CASTPGFRRPGNQPQHF. The CDR3 nucleotides are TGTGCCAGTACCCCTGGGTTTCGGAGGCCGGGCAATCAGCCCCAGCATTTT. The rearrangement links TRBV19 to TRBJ1-5; unclear D gene. Trimming stripped 7 bases from V and 2 bases from J, with 21 bases between. This CDR3 has 17 residues. From germline, CDR1 is LNHDA and CDR2 SQIVND (reference sequence).

This clonotype has at least ten counts. The CDR3 sequence: CATTEANQPQHF. The CDR3 DNA reads TGTGCCACGACAGAAGCCAATCAGCCCCAGCATTTT. The gene calls are TRBV28 and TRBJ1-5; tentative D call: TRBD1 (5 bases). Germline assignment: CDR1 MDHEN and CDR2 SYDVKM. The CDR3 extends over 12 amino acids. V lost 10 bases, J lost 3 bases, and 10 bases lay in between.

This clonotype was seen only a few times. The chain combines TRBV5-6 with TRBJ2-2; tentatively, D is TRBD1 (5 bases). The germline V gene has CDR1 SGHDT and CDR2 YYEEEE. The CDR3 sequence is 15 residues long. V lost 4 bases and J 2 bases, leaving 12 bases between the germline ends. In DNA form, the CDR3 reads TGTGCCAGCAGCCAAATAGACAGAAACACCGGGGAGCTGTTTTTT. Translated: CASSQIDRNTGELFF.

At least ten counts were recorded for this clonotype. The chain has TRBV20-1 and TRBJ2-7, with 12 bases aligning to TRBD2. The CDR3 is 14 amino acids. J was trimmed by 2 bases and V by 3 bases; bases with no gene match: 2. The V gene's germline CDR1 is DFQATT and CDR2 SNEGSKA (reference sequence). Here the CDR3 reads CSARTSGSTYEQYF. The CDR3 DNA follows: TGCAGTGCTAGGACTAGCGGGAGCACCTACGAGCAGTACTTC.

Many counts were recorded for this clonotype. The chain recombines TRBV5-5 with TRBJ1-6, with TRBD1 matching 7 bases. The germline CDR1 and CDR2 sequences are SGHKS and YYEKEE (reference sequence). J was trimmed by 8 bases and V by 5 bases; bases with no gene match: 10. The CDR3 has 15 residues. CDR3 in amino acids: CASSASDREHSPLHF. For the CDR3, the DNA is TGTGCCAGCAGTGCCTCTGACAGGGAACATTCACCCCTCCACTTT.

V gene TRBV5-1 combines with J gene TRBJ1-1; 7 nucleotides agree with TRBD1. Germline trimming cut 4 bases from V and 3 bases from J; bases unmatched to any gene: 9. The CDR3 runs to 15 residues. CDR1 is SGHRS, CDR2 YFSETQ, per germline. DNA for the CDR3: TGCGCCAGCAGCCGGCAGACAGGGCGCTACACTGAAGCTTTCTTT. Encoded protein: CASSRQTGRYTEAFF.

There are a few counts of this clonotype. The chain combines TRBV9 with TRBJ2-5, with D tentatively TRBD1 (6 bases). The V and J ends lost 3 bases and 2 bases respectively, with 14 bases between them. The CDR3 spans 15 residues. Germline V gives CDR1 SGDLS, CDR2 YYNGEE. CDR3 region: CASSAQQGAQETQYF. Here the CDR3 DNA reads TGTGCCAGCAGCGCACAACAGGGTGCACAAGAGACCCAGTACTTC.

The V gene is TRBV10-3, the J gene TRBJ1-2, with D perhaps matching TRBD1 (6 bases). V gave up 4 bases and J gave up 7 bases, with 13 bases separating them. This CDR3 spans 13 amino acids. From germline, CDR1 is ENHRY and CDR2 SYGVKD. The CDR3 sequence: CAISGPGEAGYTF. CDR3 nucleotide sequence: TGTGCCATCAGTGGCCCAGGGGAGGCTGGCTACACCTTC.

Regarding this clonotype: Given a much more abundant clone one base away, this may be a read error. V is TRBV6-5 and J is TRBJ1-1; D call uncertain. The germline CDR1 and CDR2 sequences are MNHEY and SVGAGI. The CDR3 loop spans 13 amino acids. CDR3 sequence: CASSYSPGTEACF. The CDR3 DNA reads TGTGCCAGCAGTTACTCACCGGGCACTGAAGCTTGCTTT.

This rearrangement joins TRBV28 to TRBJ2-5; D remains unclear. The CDR3 loop spans 14 amino acids. The ends were cut back, 2 bases at V and 1 base at J, with 8 bases in the middle. In germline, CDR1 is MDHEN, CDR2 SYDVKM. The CDR3 region has the DNA TGTGCCAGCAGTTTACGCCAGAGCCAAGAGACCCAGTACTTC. Encoded protein: CASSLRQSQETQYF.

This clonotype was detected many times. V and J are TRBV20-1 and TRBJ2-7; D possibly corresponds to TRBD2 (9 bases). The germline gives CDR1 DFQATT, CDR2 SNEGSKA (reference sequence). Trimming took 5 bases from V and 6 from J, leaving 29 bases between them. The CDR3 has 17 amino acids. As DNA, the CDR3 is TGCAGTGCTCCCTGGGCGGGAGGGTTTTCTACAGGGGGCGAGCAGTACTTC. It encodes CSAPWAGGFSTGGEQYF.

The table lists this clonotype with many counts. V gene TRBV11-2 combines with J gene TRBJ2-3, with D unresolved. Per the germline V gene, CDR1 is SGHAT and CDR2 is FQNNGV. CDR3 size: 14 residues. Deletions cut 0 bases from V and 3 bases from J, with 7 bases between. The DNA for the CDR3 is TGTGCCAGCAGCTTAGATGTTCGGACAGATACGCAGTATTTT. This gives the protein CASSLDVRTDTQYF.

At least ten counts were recorded for this clonotype. The chain combines TRBV29-1 with TRBJ1-1; D remains unclear. The CDR3 contains 11 residues. Trimming left V 5 bases short and J 7 bases short, with 11 bases between. Per germline, CDR1 SQVTM and CDR2 ANQGSEA. CDR3 DNA sequence: TGCAGCGTTTCCAGATACGATGAAGCTTTCTTT. This encodes CSVSRYDEAFF.

This clonotype was seen at least ten times. The V gene is TRBV11-2, the J gene TRBJ2-1; D gene ambiguous. This CDR3 is 14 amino acids long. CDR1 is SGHAT, CDR2 FQNNGV, per germline. V gave up 5 bases and J gave up 4 bases, with 12 bases separating them. CDR3 sequence: CASSGYMGYNEQFF. Written as DNA, the CDR3 is TGTGCCAGCAGCGGGTACATGGGTTACAATGAGCAGTTCTTC.

This clonotype came up many times. This sequence joins TRBV2 and TRBJ2-6, with D possibly TRBD1 on 5 matching bases. V dropped 4 bases and J dropped 0 bases, with 13 bases sitting between them. The germline V gene encodes CDR1 SNHLY and CDR2 FYNNEI. This CDR3 has 17 amino acids. This CDR3 reads CASSGAGLVSGANVLTF. For the CDR3, the DNA is TGTGCCAGCAGTGGGGCAGGGTTGGTCTCTGGGGCCAACGTCCTGACTTTC.

This clonotype was counted only a few times. The chain joins TRBV4-2 to TRBJ1-2; 9 bases are a match to TRBD1. The CDR3 is 14 amino acids. V was pared by 3 bases and J by 13 bases, with 12 bases of the junction left unmatched. The germline V gene encodes CDR1 LGHNA and CDR2 YNFKEQ. CDR3 sequence reads: CASSQDGTGTLGTF. The CDR3 DNA reads TGTGCCAGCAGCCAGGATGGGACAGGGACATTAGGCACCTTC.

Comment on this clonotype: One end of the junction does not line up with germline, which may come from a read error. The V and J genes are TRBV6-1 and TRBJ2-7; 10 bases agree with TRBD1. The CDR3 length is 14 residues. The germline V gene has CDR1 MNHNS and CDR2 SASEGT. In nucleotides, the CDR3 is TGTGCCATCAGTGACCCCGACAGGGGGCTGGAGCAGTACTTC. It encodes CAISDPDRGLEQYF.

In its sample, this clonotype was seen many times. The chain employs TRBV6-1 and TRBJ1-6; TRBD1 is a possible D gene (5 bases). Germline-derived CDR1 and CDR2 are MNHNS and SASEGT. The CDR3 sequence is 14 residues long. V dropped 8 bases and J dropped 8 bases, with 16 bases sitting between them. The CDR3 nucleotides are TGTGCCAGCCCCGGTCCAGGGACCGATTCACCCCTCCACTTT. Translating it yields CASPGPGTDSPLHF.

This clonotype showed up many times. The rearrangement joins TRBV6-1 to TRBJ2-5; 8 bases are a match to TRBD2. This CDR3 comprises 18 residues. V shed 5 bases, J shed 2 bases, and the junction held 16 bases outside the gene matches. The germline gives CDR1 MNHNS, CDR2 SASEGT. CDR3 in amino acids: CASSQGIIGLAGQETQYF. CDR3 nucleotide sequence: TGTGCCAGCAGTCAGGGCATTATCGGACTAGCTGGACAAGAGACCCAGTACTTC.

This clonotype was observed many times. The chain carries TRBV19 and TRBJ2-4, with D hard to call. The CDR3 runs 13 residues. The V gene lost 6 bases and the J gene lost 7 bases, with 13 bases spanning the gap. The germline V gene has CDR1 LNHDA and CDR2 SQIVND (reference sequence). Here the CDR3 DNA reads TGTGCCAGTAGCCCCCAGTCTGGTAACATTCAGTACTTC. Protein sequence: CASSPQSGNIQYF.

This clonotype was recorded once. The rearrangement links TRBV2 to TRBJ1-1; no reliable D call. This CDR3 spans 14 amino acids. In germline, CDR1 is SNHLY, CDR2 FYNNEI. Between the trimmed V and J ends, which lost 3 bases and 2 bases, there was a span of 10 bases. DNA of the CDR3: TGTGCCAGCAGTGAGGATACGGTTAACACTGAAGCTTTCTTT. Its protein product is CASSEDTVNTEAFF.

This clonotype was counted many times. The V gene is TRBV6-5, the J gene TRBJ2-5, with D unresolved. The V and J ends lost 2 bases and 5 bases respectively, with 6 bases between them. This CDR3 has 12 residues. CDR1 is MNHEY and CDR2 is SVGAGI in the germline V gene. CDR3 amino acids: CASSYNVETQYF. As DNA, the CDR3 is TGTGCCAGCAGTTACAATGTGGAGACCCAGTACTTC.

This clonotype was found many times. The rearrangement uses TRBV12-3 or TRBV12-4 and TRBJ1-1; D is possibly TRBD1 (6 bases). V was clipped by 6 bases and J by 5 bases, with 22 bases between them. There are 16 residues in the CDR3. The DNA of the CDR3 is TGTGCCAGCAGCAACCCGCTTGGGGGCTCAGGGACTGAAGCTTTCTTT. This sequence encodes CASSNPLGGSGTEAFF.